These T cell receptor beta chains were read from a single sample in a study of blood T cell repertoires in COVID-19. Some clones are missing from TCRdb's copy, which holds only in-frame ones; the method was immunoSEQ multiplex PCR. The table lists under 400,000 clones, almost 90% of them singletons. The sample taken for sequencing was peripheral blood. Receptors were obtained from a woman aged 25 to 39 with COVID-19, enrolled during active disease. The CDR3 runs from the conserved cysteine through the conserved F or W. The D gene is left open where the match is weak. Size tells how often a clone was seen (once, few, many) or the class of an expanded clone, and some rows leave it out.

TGTGCCAGCAGCCCGGCAGGAGGGCGGATTCTCGGGGAGCAGTTCTTC | CASSPAGGRILGEQFF | TRBV11-2 | 16 | TRBJ2-1 | NA | NA
TGCGCCAGCAGCTTGGGGGACAGGGATAATGAAAAACTGTTTTTT | CASSLGDRDNEKLFF | TRBV5-1 | 15 | TRBJ1-4 | NA | TRBD1
TGTGCCAGCAGCGCTTACAAGAACACTGAAGCTTTCTTT | CASSAYKNTEAFF | TRBV2 | 13 | TRBJ1-1 | once | NA
TGTGCCAGCAGCTCAGAGACAGGGCTGAACACTGAAGCTTTCTTT | CASSSETGLNTEAFF | TRBV7-3 | 15 | TRBJ1-1 | NA | TRBD1
TGTGCCAGCAGTTTATATGCGGGCGAGACCCAGTACTTC | CASSLYAGETQYF | TRBV27 | 13 | TRBJ2-5 | NA | NA
TGTGCCAGCAGTGAAGCCTTAGGACAGGGGAACAACGAGCAGTACTTC | CASSEALGQGNNEQYF | TRBV6-1 | 16 | TRBJ2-7 | NA | TRBD1
TGCGCCAGCAGCTGGGGGACTAAGCGATCGAACACCGGGGAGCTGTTTTTT | CASSWGTKRSNTGELFF | TRBV5-1 | 17 | TRBJ2-2 | NA | TRBD2
TGTGCCAGCAGTTTATCCGGACAGGGCGCTGAAGCTTTCTTT | CASSLSGQGAEAFF | TRBV27 | 14 | TRBJ1-1 | once | TRBD1
TGTGCCAGCAGCGTAGCTACATCTGTGGGGGGAGCCAACTATGGCTACACCTTC | CASSVATSVGGANYGYTF | TRBV9 | 18 | TRBJ1-2 | NA | NA
TGTGCCAGCAGCCTGGGACTAGCGAGGACAGATACGCAGTATTTT | CASSLGLARTDTQYF | TRBV14 | 15 | TRBJ2-3 | NA | TRBD2
TGTGCCAGTAGCCAGGGGCGCACAGATACGCAGTATTTT | CASSQGRTDTQYF | TRBV19 | 13 | TRBJ2-3 | NA | NA
TGTGCCAGCAGCCCGGGTCTTACCTGGGATCAGCCCCAGCATTTT | CASSPGLTWDQPQHF | TRBV5-8 | 15 | TRBJ1-5 | once | NA